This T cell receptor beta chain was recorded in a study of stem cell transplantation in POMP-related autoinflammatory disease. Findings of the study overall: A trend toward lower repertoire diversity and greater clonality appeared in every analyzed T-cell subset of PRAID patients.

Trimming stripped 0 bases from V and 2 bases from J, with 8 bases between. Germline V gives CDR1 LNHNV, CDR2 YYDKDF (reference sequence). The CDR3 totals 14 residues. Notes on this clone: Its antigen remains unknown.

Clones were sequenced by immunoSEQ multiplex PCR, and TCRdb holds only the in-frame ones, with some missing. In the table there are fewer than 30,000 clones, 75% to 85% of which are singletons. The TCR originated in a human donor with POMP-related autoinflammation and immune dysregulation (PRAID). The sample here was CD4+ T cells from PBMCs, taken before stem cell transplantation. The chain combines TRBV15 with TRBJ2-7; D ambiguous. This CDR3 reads CATSRDKGPYEQYF. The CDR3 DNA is TGTGCCACCAGCAGAGATAAAGGGCCCTACGAGCAGTACTTC.